The T cell receptor (beta chain) described here comes from a study of cytomegalovirus exposure and HLA in healthy donors. This CDR3 comprises 14 residues. Germline CDR1 LGHNA, CDR2 YSLEER. Trimming pared 1 base from V and 6 bases from J, leaving 10 bases between. PCR employed 60 Vbeta and 13 Jbeta primers. Measured with immunoSEQ multiplex PCR; TCRdb has only the in-frame clones, and not every one. Of around 170,000 clones in the sample, approximately 88% were seen once. The sample was PBMCs. The clonotype originates from a woman aged 45-60 years in good health and CMV-seropositive. The chain joins TRBV4-3 to TRBJ2-1; no firm D call. In DNA, the CDR3 is TGCGCCAGCAGCCAAGTGAGCGCGGCCAATGAGCAGTTCTTC. Amino acid sequence: CASSQVSAANEQFF.